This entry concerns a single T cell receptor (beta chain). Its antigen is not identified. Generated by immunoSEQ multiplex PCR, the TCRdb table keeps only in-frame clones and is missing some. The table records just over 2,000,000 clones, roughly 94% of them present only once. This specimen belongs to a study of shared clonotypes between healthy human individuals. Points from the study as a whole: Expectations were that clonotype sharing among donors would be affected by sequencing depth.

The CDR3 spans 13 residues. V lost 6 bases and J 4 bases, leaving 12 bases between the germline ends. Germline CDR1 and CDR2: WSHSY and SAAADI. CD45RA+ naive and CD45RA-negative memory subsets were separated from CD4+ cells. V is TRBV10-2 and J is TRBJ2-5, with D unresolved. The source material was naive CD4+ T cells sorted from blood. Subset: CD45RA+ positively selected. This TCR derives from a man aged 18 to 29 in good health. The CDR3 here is CASRDDIRETQYF. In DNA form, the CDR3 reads TGCGCCAGCAGAGACGACATCCGAGAGACCCAGTACTTC.